This is a list of T cell receptor beta chains from one sample in a study of CD8+CD57+ T cells in acquired aplastic anemia. MiXCR, run by TCRdb on the reads, gives a single entry per CDR3 protein. The table includes a few hundred thousand distinct CDR3 sequences, 82% detected once. Sequencing was done on a sample of sorted CD4+, CD8+, or CD8+CD57+ T cells (not recorded which) from PBMCs. The origin of the receptors is a human donor with aplastic anemia. Each CDR3 is given with its conserved first and last residue. The D gene is left open where the match is weak. The listing skips clone size in some rows; elsewhere it reads once, few, many or a size class.

NA | TRBJ2-5 | TRBV7-2 | NA | TGTGCCAGCAGCTTAGCCGACGGGACAAAAACGACCCAGTACTTC | CASSLADGTKTTQYF
NA | TRBJ2-3 | TRBV2 | TRBD2 | TGTGGCGGCGGGGGAGAGGGCACAGATACGCAGTATTTT | CGGGGEGTDTQYF
NA | TRBJ1-4 | TRBV19 | NA | TGTGCCAGTAGTATAGATCTTGCGACTAATGAAAACCTGTTTTTT | CASSIDLATNENLFF
NA | TRBJ2-3 | TRBV5-1 | NA | TGTGCCAGCGGCTGGGGTTACTCATATACGCAGTATTTT | CASGWGYSYTQYF
NA | TRBJ2-5 | TRBV7-6 | NA | TGTGCCAGCAGCTTGTACCATAGGGGGCAAGAGACCCAGTACTTC | CASSLYHRGQETQYF
NA | TRBJ2-1 | TRBV5-6 | NA | TGTGCCAGCAGGAAAGTAGCGGTCCATGAGCAGTTCTTC | CASRKVAVHEQFF
NA | TRBJ1-1 | TRBV20-1 | TRBD1 | TGCAGTGCTAGAGATCGGGACAGGGGAACGCTAAGTAGGACTGAAGCTTTCTTT | CSARDRDRGTLSRTEAFF
NA | TRBJ1-2 | TRBV11-1 | TRBD1 | TGTGCCAGCAGCCCGGGACAGGGGCCAAACTATGGCTACACCTTC | CASSPGQGPNYGYTF
NA | TRBJ2-5 | TRBV15 | NA | TGTGCCACCAGCAGAGGGTCAGACAAGGAGACCCCGCACTTC | CATSRGSDKETPHF
NA | TRBJ2-1 | TRBV10-3 | NA | TGTGCCATCAGTGGGGTGTTAAATGAGCAGTTCTTC | CAISGVLNEQFF
NA | TRBJ2-1 | TRBV2 | NA | TGTGCCAGCAGTTTGGGGAGCAATGATGAGTTCTTC | CASSLGSNDEFF
NA | TRBJ1-1 | TRBV15 | NA | TGTGCCAGCAGTCACGGCAGTGGGCAAACTGAAGCTTTCTTT | CASSHGSGQTEAFF
NA | TRBJ1-6 | TRBV7-9 | TRBD1 | TGTGCCAGCAGCTCCCGACAGGGGGAGAATTCACCCCTCCACTTT | CASSSRQGENSPLHF
NA | TRBJ2-4 | TRBV11-3 | NA | TGTGCCAGCGGAGGAGCTCTGAAAATTCAGTACTTC | CASGGALKIQYF
NA | TRBJ2-7 | TRBV7-9 | NA | TGTGCCAGCAGCTTACAGGGAATAAGTGGCTACGAGCAGTACTTC | CASSLQGISGYEQYF
NA | TRBJ2-1 | TRBV7-6 | NA | TGTGCCAGCACCCTAGGGACGGGCCCCTCTGGGGCCAACTTC | CASTLGTGPSGANF
NA | TRBJ1-2 | TRBV9 | TRBD1 | TGTGCCAGCAGCGGAGGGGGACAGAGCACAGATACGTACACCTTC | CASSGGGQSTDTYTF
NA | TRBJ1-6 | TRBV11-2 | TRBD1 | TGTGCCAGCAGCTCGACAGGGTACGGCTATAATTCACCCCTCCACTTT | CASSSTGYGYNSPLHF
few | TRBJ1-3 | TRBV15 | NA | TGTGCCACCAGCAGAGTCATGGGGGCGGGAAACACCATATATTTT | CATSRVMGAGNTIYF
NA | TRBJ2-3 | TRBV7-2 | NA | TGTGCCAGCAGCTTAGGTGCAGGCGTCGATGCGCAGCAGTATTTT | CASSLGAGVDAQQYF
NA | TRBJ2-3 | TRBV7-8 | NA | TGTGCCAGCAGGGAGGGGGAGACAGATACGCAGTATTTT | CASREGETDTQYF
NA | TRBJ2-7 | TRBV7-9 | TRBD1 | TGTGCCAGACAGGGGGCTAGGGAGAGCCCGTACGTCGAGTACTTC | CARQGARESPYVEYF
few | TRBJ2-7 | TRBV2 | NA | TGTGCCAGCAGTGGGGCCTACGAGCAGTACTTC | CASSGAYEQYF
NA | TRBJ2-3 | TRBV7-3 | NA | TGTGCCAGCAGCAGAGAGATGAGGACAGATACGCAGTATTTT | CASSREMRTDTQYF
NA | TRBJ2-7 | TRBV9 | NA | TGTGCCAGCAGCGACGGGGGAAAGTGCACAGATACGCACTTC | CASSDGGKCTDTHF
NA | TRBJ2-7 | TRBV7-8 | NA | TGTGCCAGCAGCTTATTCGGGGGTGCAGGCTTGAGGTACGAGCAGTACTTC | CASSLFGGAGLRYEQYF
many | TRBJ2-1 | TRBV7-2 | TRBD1 | TGTGCCAGCAGCCCGGGGACAGGGGGAAGGAATGAGCAGTTCTTC | CASSPGTGGRNEQFF
NA | TRBJ2-1 | TRBV9 | NA | TGTGCCAGCAGTTACCTGGACAACAAGCAGTCGTTC | CASSYLDNKQSF
NA | TRBJ2-1 | TRBV2 | NA | TGTGCCAGCAGCGCGACGTCGCGCGAGCAGTTCTTC | CASSATSREQFF